The sequence of this T cell receptor (beta chain) was determined in a study of T cell repertoires in cytomegalovirus infection. Study-level information: CMV epitopes, recently identified HLA-C-restricted and well-studied HLA-B-restricted, were used. Through public TCR beta signatures, both CMV infection and matching HLA type were indicated. Broader study findings: It was HLA-C-restricted CMV-specific TCR beta clonotypes that dominated the response ex vivo. Cumulated frequencies of public TCR beta families served to identify carriers of CMV plus the relevant HLA.

Comments on this clonotype: Its antigen is not known.

TCRdb fed the reads into MiXCR, producing one record per CDR3 protein. The sample yields roughly 150,000 distinct CDR3 sequences, more than 30% seen once. Germline V CDR1 and CDR2: SQVTM, ANQGSEA. This CDR3 comprises 12 residues. Trimming pared 6 bases from V and 1 base from J, leaving 9 bases between. The receptor's source is a human donor in good health (CMV status not recorded). Some clones in this sample may be carry-over from other donors' samples. The chain combines TRBV29-1 with TRBJ1-1; D remains unclear. Source: CD8+ T cells from cultured PBMCs, taken from culture after CMV antigen stimulation. This CDR3 is CSVGPRNTEAFF. CDR3 bases: TGCAGCGTCGGCCCGCGGAACACTGAAGCTTTCTTT.